The rows below give T cell receptor beta chains drawn from one sample of a study of T cell responses to AZD1222 COVID-19 vaccine. Profiled with immunoSEQ multiplex PCR; TCRdb holds only in-frame clones, not every one. The table has approximately 98,000 clones, 89% seen once. This sample comprised peripheral blood, obtained on day 0 of MenACWY control vaccination. The receptors shown here come from an adult in good health. CDR3s include the opening cysteine and the closing phenylalanine or tryptophan. Fields, in order: V gene, J gene, D gene, clone size, CDR3 protein, CDR3 DNA. D genes are given only for firm matches. Not all rows give a size; the values are once, few, many and, for expanded clones, a class.

TRBV7-2	TRBJ1-1	-	-	CASSLIGVSSSTEAFF	TGTGCCAGCAGCTTAATCGGGGTATCATCCAGCACTGAAGCTTTCTTT
TRBV27	TRBJ1-6	-	-	CASSSEGYGSPLHF	TGTGCCAGCAGTTCAGAGGGGTACGGATCACCCCTCCACTTT
TRBV19	TRBJ2-1	-	-	CASSIYSGGRVNEQFF	TGTGCCAGTAGTATTTATTCCGGGGGTCGAGTAAATGAGCAGTTCTTC
TRBV5-1	TRBJ2-2	-	-	CASSLVAANTGELFF	TGCGCCAGCAGCTTGGTGGCGGCGAACACCGGGGAGCTGTTTTTT
TRBV30	TRBJ1-6	-	-	CAWSVNNSPLHF	TGTGCCTGGAGTGTGAATAATTCACCCCTCCACTTT
TRBV5-1	TRBJ1-1	-	-	CASSLDFYTEAFF	TGCGCCAGCAGCTTGGACTTCTACACTGAAGCTTTCTTT
TRBV2	TRBJ2-5	TRBD2	-	CASSVFETSGGATQYF	TGTGCCAGCAGTGTATTCGAGACTAGCGGGGGGGCAACCCAGTACTTC
TRBV4-3	TRBJ2-7	-	-	CASSPVLRYGEQYF	TGCGCCAGCAGCCCGGTTTTGAGGTACGGCGAGCAGTACTTC
TRBV4-3	TRBJ1-1	-	-	CASSQVGAGTEAFF	TGCGCCAGCAGCCAAGTAGGGGCAGGGACTGAAGCTTTCTTT
TRBV5-1	TRBJ2-5	-	few	CASSDEQGAETQYF	TGCGCCAGCAGCGATGAACAGGGAGCAGAGACCCAGTACTTC
TRBV28	TRBJ2-1	-	-	CASTSDNEQFF	TGTGCCAGCACAAGCGACAATGAGCAGTTCTTC
TRBV5-1	TRBJ1-1	-	-	CASSSETRPGQEAFF	TGCGCCAGCAGCTCAGAGACCCGGCCCGGCCAAGAAGCTTTCTTT
TRBV18	TRBJ2-7	-	once	CASSPRGTDSYEQYF	TGTGCCAGCTCACCACGCGGGACAGATTCCTACGAGCAGTACTTC
TRBV30	TRBJ1-1	-	-	CAWSVGNVNTEAFF	TGTGCCTGGAGTGTAGGCAACGTGAACACTGAAGCTTTCTTT
TRBV6-5	TRBJ1-2	-	-	CASSYEPDYGYTF	TGTGCCAGCAGTTACGAACCTGACTATGGCTACACCTTC
TRBV5-4	TRBJ2-5	-	-	CASRTRGGQETQYF	TGTGCCAGCAGGACGAGGGGAGGCCAAGAGACCCAGTACTTC
TRBV7-2	TRBJ2-5	TRBD2	-	CASRSSGGAGETQYF	TGTGCCAGCCGCTCTAGCGGGGGGGCAGGGGAGACCCAGTACTTC
TRBV9	TRBJ1-1	-	-	CASSVAPQGRAFF	TGTGCCAGCAGCGTAGCTCCCCAGGGGAGAGCTTTCTTT
TRBV6-5	TRBJ1-6	-	-	CASRAGTANSPLHF	TGTGCCAGCAGGGCCGGGACCGCAAATTCACCCCTCCACTTT
TRBV16	TRBJ1-5	-	-	CASSQDYGSNQPQHF	TGTGCCAGCAGCCAAGATTACGGTAGCAATCAGCCCCAGCATTTT
TRBV19	TRBJ2-7	TRBD2	-	CASSKSGTNSYEQYF	TGTGCCAGTAGTAAATCCGGGACTAACTCCTACGAGCAGTACTTC
TRBV25-1	TRBJ2-7	TRBD1	-	CASSEGAQGAYEQYF	TGTGCCAGCAGTGAAGGGGCGCAGGGGGCTTACGAGCAGTACTTC
TRBV6-5	TRBJ1-2	-	once	CASSYSPTGNYGYTF	TGTGCCAGCAGTTACTCGCCAACAGGGAACTATGGCTACACCTTC
TRBV6-5	TRBJ2-7	-	-	CATLGDNYEQYF	TGTGCCACCTTAGGGGACAACTACGAGCAGTACTTC
TRBV11-1	TRBJ2-7	-	once	CASSLGSGAYEQYF	TGTGCCAGCAGCTTAGGGAGCGGAGCCTACGAGCAGTACTTC
TRBV9	TRBJ2-1	-	-	CASSVMSGGQNEQFF	TGTGCCAGCAGCGTAATGTCGGGGGGCCAGAATGAGCAGTTCTTC
TRBV27	TRBJ2-3	TRBD2	-	CASSIYSGATVDTQYF	TGTGCCAGCAGTATTTATAGCGGGGCCACGGTAGATACGCAGTATTTT
TRBV24-1	TRBJ2-1	TRBD1	-	CATSDTGQGINEQFF	TGTGCCACCAGTGATACGGGACAGGGAATCAATGAGCAGTTCTTC
TRBV10-1	TRBJ1-1	-	-	CASTPGQEAFF	TGCGCCAGCACCCCGGGACAAGAAGCTTTCTTT